This TCR beta chain was observed in a study of regulatory T cells in long-lasting Graves disease. Turning to the study itself: The study enrolled newly diagnosed Graves' patients on antithyroid drugs under 3 months.

Findings and limits, study-wide: In persistent patients, shared public clonotypes (2,741) outnumbered those in new patients (about 1,000).

Regarding this clonotype: Its target is not known.

Germline V lookup: CDR1 LNHDA, CDR2 SQIVND (reference sequence). Trimming took 3 bases from V and 8 from J, leaving 20 bases between them. The CDR3 is 17 amino acids. iRepertoire HTBI primers and Arm-PCR of CDR3 regions built TCR beta libraries. TCRdb reprocessed the multiplex PCR reads via MiXCR and lists one record per CDR3 protein. The sample consists of 600,000 to 650,000 distinct CDR3 sequences, about 15% of them appearing once. The time point here: newly diagnosed GD, antithyroid drugs for less than 3 months. Extracted RNA from PBMCs served as the source of the TCR library. These data also featured in a second study, about T cells in Graves' hyperthyroidism and ophthalmopathy.

Here the sequenced sample was peripheral blood mononuclear cells (PBMCs), taken at new diagnosis, from a patient treated with antithyroid drugs. This clonotype originated in a woman in her 30s with Graves disease. The rearrangement joins TRBV19 to TRBJ1-6; no reliable D call. CDR3 sequence: CASSIQFLRRTDSPLHF. The CDR3 DNA is TGTGCCAGTAGTATTCAATTTCTCCGTCGGACTGATTCACCCCTCCACTTT.